The T cell receptor beta chain described here comes from a study of T cell responses to AZD1222 COVID-19 vaccine. Study observations and caveats: The donor group comprised mostly white British people and more females; the analysis possibly underestimated clonal diversity. Two doses of AZD1222 preceded a rise in Spike-specific TCR breadth and depth. Regions 160-218 and 743-854 dominated among vaccine-associated CD4 TCRs spanning spike.

Produced via immunoSEQ multiplex PCR; TCRdb's table is partial and in-frame only. In the table there are some 80,000 clones, over 65% of which are singletons. On this clone: What it binds is not known.

Trimming left V 6 bases short and J 5 bases short, with 18 bases between. Germline CDR1 MNHEY, CDR2 SVGAGI. The CDR3 loop spans 15 amino acids. The input for sequencing was peripheral blood, taken 28 days after the second dose of the MenACWY control vaccine. The TCR sequence derives from an adult who received the MenACWY meningococcal vaccine as a control. The chain combines TRBV6-5 with TRBJ2-3; D possibly corresponds to TRBD1 (5 bases). CDR3 coding DNA: TGTGCCAGCAGGAGACAGATAGAGACGGAAGATACGCAGTATTTT. It codes for CASRRQIETEDTQYF.